The clone carrying this T cell receptor beta chain came up many times. Its antigen remains unidentified. The entry originates in a study of T cells in Graves' hyperthyroidism and ophthalmopathy. Study-wide points: Prediction of ophthalmopathy progression came a median approximately 6 months pre-onset.

The source material, RNA transcripts, was used to amplify TCR beta CDR3 regions. The TCR CDR3 was amplified in a first-round RT-PCR using the HTBI primer set. TCRdb re-analysed the multiplex PCR reads in MiXCR, keeping a single row per CDR3 protein. This repertoire shows approximately 510,000 distinct CDR3 sequences, over 35% found once; its top ten account for about 40%. CDR1 is SGHDT, CDR2 YYEEEE, per germline. V lost 4 bases, J lost 5 bases, and 21 bases lay in between. The CDR3 loop spans 16 amino acids. Thyroid ultrasound, orbital computed tomography, clinical symptoms, and serum thyroxine and TRAb underpinned diagnoses.

The sequence came from an adult woman with Graves' disease, either hyperthyroidism or ophthalmopathy (not recorded which). The chain is built from TRBV5-6 and TRBJ2-5; TRBD1 is a possible D gene (5 bases). The sequenced sample was peripheral blood or thyroid tissue (not recorded which). CDR3 sequence: CASSLRGSGIGETQYF. The DNA of the CDR3 is TGTGCCAGCAGCCTTAGGGGAAGTGGGATTGGGGAGACCCAGTACTTC.